A selection of T cell receptor beta chains follows, all from one sample in a study of blood T cell repertoires in COVID-19. Assay: immunoSEQ multiplex PCR; the TCRdb copy retains only in-frame clones and omits some. This sample has around 500,000 clones; roughly 90% occur once, and the top ten carry 1.8%. The sequencing sample was made of PBMCs or T cells enriched from blood (not recorded which). These TCRs come from a woman aged 40-49 years who had recovered from COVID-19. Both conserved end residues are part of each CDR3.

>TRBV5-4
CASSLEAGSSYNEQFF
>TRBV5-1
CASSLGQSYEQYF
>TRBV7-8
CASSLEGLGLAYEQYF
>TRBV6-6
CASSYPGQGGTDTQYF
>TRBV11-3
CASSLDGVRNEQFF
>TRBV19
CASSPRDRGNTEAFF
>TRBV11-2
CASSSQGNYGYTF
>TRBV5-1
CASSFGTSGSRFPGELFF
>TRBV19
CASLPGDQSTEAFF
>TRBV29-1
CSVEIPITGNTEAFF
>TRBV24-1
CATSAGVSNQPQHF
>TRBV19
CASSTGTSGSTYEQYF
>TRBV5-1
CASSAGTSGTDTQYF
>TRBV7-7
CASSPNFGGASGADTQYF
>TRBV6-2/TRBV6-3
CASSSGLAGDTQYF
>TRBV5-1
CASSLGSGRTDTQYF
>TRBV28
CASIPALGVNQPQHF
>TRBV7-2
CASSLGLGGSYEQYF
>TRBV20-1
CSASRRERSYNEQFF
>TRBV9
CASSEGLAGNTGELFF
>TRBV6-1
CASSESLPYEQYF
>TRBV5-8
CASSRTQGRGRETQYF
>TRBV27
CASSLSGTRTSYEQYF